This paragraph reports one TCR beta chain. The data originate from a study of blood T cell repertoires in COVID-19. Study as a whole: Sites across the United States, Italy and Spain contributed samples from acute and convalescent COVID-19. T cells, B-cell-depleted T cells, or PBMCs provided the cDNA or gDNA that served as material.

The CDR3 consists of 16 residues. Germline loops: CDR1 SNHLY, CDR2 FYNNEI. V gave up 1 base and J gave up 4 bases; unmatched junction bases: 6. In the source study's methods: Researchers report that nucleated cell counts were estimated from reference gene primer amplification. Data came from immunoSEQ multiplex PCR; TCRdb stores just in-frame clones and leaves some out. V and J calls plus clone size are reproduced from that table; the DNA served to infer D and trimming. The sample holds tens of thousands of clones; 75% to 90% are singletons and the top ten take about 11%. Specimen: peripheral blood. This TCR was sampled from a human donor in a cohort sampled during active COVID-19. The chain recombines TRBV2 with TRBJ2-2; 7 bases are shared with TRBD1. The DNA for the CDR3 is TGTGCCAGCAGTGAAGGGGCCCGGACAGGCACCGGGGAGCTGTTTTTT. Translation gives CASSEGARTGTGELFF.